The text below deals with one TCR beta chain. Its antigen is still unknown. No base qualities exist here, and no much larger clone lies one base off it. This entry is derived from a study of follicular helper T cells after annual influenza vaccination (dated by TCRdb to the late 2010s). In terms of the full investigation: Blood was drawn on days 0, 7 and 28 after each seasonal influenza vaccination. One week after vaccination, a second recruited cohort of 12 to 13 subjects (Table S1) displayed a similar ICOS+CD38+ cTfh response. Multi-year samples were available for six subjects, with four spanning two vaccination seasons and two spanning three seasons. The 2015 samples were processed right after collection, while the 2013-2014 samples were cryopreserved. To study recall of cTfh clones, some subjects were followed through successive annual vaccinations in the 2013-2014, 2014-2015 and 2015-2016 seasons.

CDR1 SGHTA and CDR2 FQGTGA are derived from the germline V gene. Compared with germline, V lacks 5 bases and J lacks 2 bases; bases without a gene match: 6. The CDR3 has 15 amino acids, counting the end cysteine and phenylalanine. The entry retains the CDR3 DNA only, 45 bases that are in frame from base 1. Library method: the immunoSEQ multiplex PCR assay. Adaptive Biotechnologies carried out TCRB amplification, library preparation, sequencing and preliminary bioinformatics at Survey level resolution. On the study's bioinformatics: In R, clonality was calculated as 1 minus the normalized Shannon entropy, and the Gini index was computed using the R package ineq. To get the overlap score, the summed counts of shared sequences were divided by the total counts of all sequences in both of the compared samples. Shared-clonotype significance used Fisher's exact test assuming a theoretical repertoire of 10^7 TCRB sequences. TCRdb took over this immuneACCESS table, retaining in-frame rearrangements with V and J assigned. Such tables are incomplete; in checked studies, under half of the missing clones stem from an unresolved V gene, and the remainder is unexplained. D and trimming come from the DNA, and the V and J calls and clone size come from that table. This sample comprises under 15,000 clones, around 78% of them detected only once. Of the sample, roughly 0.45% falls within the top ten clones.

What the authors observed across the whole study: Day 7 ICOS+CD38+ clones were most often found later in ICOS-CD38- cTfh, suggesting that subset may serve as a memory reservoir. Undersampling of the much larger non-cTfh compartments could not be excluded when assessing influenza clone enrichment. Productive TCRB sequences were recovered from only about 10-23% of analyzed cells, so rare clonotypes could not be sampled. A recurrent oligoclonal ICOS+CD38+ cTfh response containing tetramer and AIM influenza-specific clonotypes was recalled by successive annual vaccinations. ICOS+CD38+ cTfh clonality correlated with the frequency of that population, and its change correlated with the change in circulating plasmablast frequency.

Interpreted using the paper, the time point label stands for: 2014-2015 season, pre-vaccination. Adults were given seasonal inactivated influenza vaccine (Fluvarix), and sorted blood CD4 subsets were followed by TCRB sequencing before and after vaccination. To be eligible, subjects had to live in the community and must not have received influenza vaccine in the previous 6 months. Exclusions included influenza vaccine contraindications, substance abuse, HIV/AIDS, active malignancy, immunomodulatory medication and active illness such as respiratory infection. Between roughly 40 and 110 mL of blood was sampled per time point. PBMC were isolated using Ficoll-Paque PLUS or SepMate separation. CXCR5- memory CD4 T cells were sorted as a comparison non-Tfh subset. Before DNA extraction, cell subsets were sorted from PBMC on a BD FACS Aria.

The sequenced sample was CXCR5- memory CD4+ T cells sorted from blood, obtained on the day of influenza vaccination. The sample's cell subset or site label, in plain terms: CXCR5- memory CD4 T cells. The sequence came from an adult who received the influenza vaccine. The rearrangement combines TRBV7-3 with TRBJ2-7; TRBD1 agrees with 10 junctional bases. The CDR3 protein sequence reads: CASSPDRGSPYEQYF. The DNA reads TGTGCCAGCAGCCCGGACAGGGGGTCTCCCTACGAGCAGTACTTC.